Following are 2 T cell receptor beta chains from one sample sequenced in a study of T cells in Graves' hyperthyroidism and ophthalmopathy. Amplification targeted TCR beta CDR3 regions from RNA transcripts. The HTBI set primed first-round TCR CDR3 RT-PCR. One entry per CDR3 protein results from TCRdb running MiXCR on the multiplex PCR reads. This sample has about 640,000 distinct CDR3 sequences, with less than 25% found just once. The sample comprised blood. The source of these receptors is a man aged 25-45 years with Graves' ophthalmopathy.

The table lists this clonotype with a few counts. The rearrangement uses TRBV7-9 and TRBJ1-1, with 11 nucleotides matching TRBD1. Germline loops: CDR1 SEHNR, CDR2 FQNEAQ (reference sequence). CDR3 size: 18 residues. Trimming at V came to 4 bases and at J to 1 base, leaving 11 bases not matched to a gene. The CDR3 bases are TGTGCCAGCAGCTACTACCGGGACAGGGGGAAGGGGAACACTGAAGCTTTCTTT. It yields the protein CASSYYRDRGKGNTEAFF.

This chain uses TRBV2 with TRBJ1-2, with a weak D call TRBD1 (5 bases). The CDR3 contains 13 residues. Germline loops: CDR1 SNHLY, CDR2 FYNNEI. V was shortened by 6 bases and J by 8 bases, with 16 bases between the two germline ends. In DNA, the CDR3 is TGTGCCAGCAGCGTTGGGACCGCCGGGGGCTACACCTTC. It yields the protein CASSVGTAGGYTF.